This record looks at one T cell receptor beta chain sequence and its context. Its cognate antigen is unknown. This sample was taken from a study of cytomegalovirus exposure and HLA in healthy donors. PCR involved 60 Vbeta and 13 Jbeta primers. As processed by the authors: Per a later analysis, the number of unique TCR beta chains was some 82 million, of which about 10 million were shared. TCRdb's table, derived via immunoSEQ multiplex PCR, lists solely in-frame clones and lacks some. The DNA was the basis for D and trimming; V, J and clone size are from that table. Among 130,000 or so clones, roughly three fifths were seen once, and the ten largest hold more than 1.5%. The donors, nominally healthy at sampling, likely had unrecorded immune exposures. Broader study findings: Some V segments, including TRBV6-2 and TRBV6-3, were excluded as indistinguishable. An analysis was carried out at a later point. It showed that HLA-associated TCR beta chains were more clonally expanded than equally common non-associated chains.

The CDR3 covers 13 residues. The germline gives CDR1 SEHNR, CDR2 FQNEAQ (reference sequence). Trimming cost V 5 bases and J 10 bases, with 15 bases left between them. Sequenced: PBMCs. This TCR came from a man between 18 and 35 years old in good health and CMV-seronegative. The V gene is TRBV7-9, the J gene TRBJ1-5; D gene unclear. This chain's CDR3 is CASSTQHQTPQHF. As DNA, the CDR3 is TGTGCCAGCAGCACGCAGCACCAGACTCCCCAGCATTTT.